The 8 T cell receptor beta chains presented below share a single source sample, sequenced in a study of cytomegalovirus exposure and HLA in healthy donors. PCR primers comprised 60 Vbeta and 13 Jbeta primers. Sequencing was performed with immunoSEQ multiplex PCR; in TCRdb, only in-frame clones are kept and a portion is missing. The table has more than 85,000 clones, about four fifths seen once. Source material: PBMCs. The receptors shown here come from a female donor in good health and CMV-seropositive.

The chain recombines TRBV5-1 with TRBJ1-1; 9 bases map to TRBD1. The CDR3 has 16 residues. Germline V gene lookup returns CDR1 SGHRS and CDR2 YFSETQ. The ends lost 4 bases at V and 1 base at J; junction bases unmatched: 8. Written as DNA, the CDR3 is TGCGCCAGCAGCATGACCCCGACAGGGGGGAACACTGAAGCTTTCTTT. It yields the protein CASSMTPTGGNTEAFF.

The chain uses TRBV27 and TRBJ1-2; a weak D match, TRBD1 (6 bases). Germline CDR1 is MNHEY and CDR2 is SMNVEV (reference sequence). The CDR3 extends over 14 amino acids. The V and J ends lost 2 bases and 5 bases respectively, with 12 bases between them. The CDR3: CASSLKGDIYGYTF. In DNA form, the CDR3 reads TGTGCCAGCAGTTTAAAGGGGGACATATATGGCTACACCTTC.

This rearrangement joins TRBV7-8 to TRBJ2-2; the match to TRBD2 covers 7 bases. V lost 5 bases to trimming and J lost 6 bases; unmatched junction nucleotides: 9. Germline assignment: CDR1 SGHVS and CDR2 FQNEAQ. CDR3 length equals 15 residues. CDR3 nucleotide sequence: TGTGCCAGCAGCCTGACTAGCTGGGGCGCCGGGGAGCTGTTTTTT. Its protein is CASSLTSWGAGELFF.

Turning to this clone: Other DNA sequences of this sample code for an identical CDR3. This chain uses TRBV6-5 with TRBJ2-2, with TRBD1 matching over 8 bases. Germline V gene sequence: CDR1 MNHEY, CDR2 SVGAGI. After removal of 3 bases from V and 7 bases from J, the junction contained 10 bases not matched to a gene. The CDR3 extends over 16 amino acids. The CDR3 DNA follows: TGTGCCAGCAGTTATTTGCCAGGGGGCTCGAACGGGGAGCTGTTTTTT. This encodes CASSYLPGGSNGELFF.

The chain employs TRBV25-1 and TRBJ2-5; D ambiguous. The CDR3 is 15 amino acids. Germline values: CDR1 MGHDK, CDR2 SYGVNS. V shed 1 base and J shed 1 base, with 10 bases lying between them. CDR3 sequence reads: CASSEFKEIQETQYF. The CDR3 DNA sequence: TGTGCCAGCAGTGAATTTAAGGAGATCCAAGAGACCCAGTACTTC.

The rearrangement links TRBV7-8 to TRBJ1-1; 7 bases agree with TRBD1. This CDR3 region has 15 residues. In germline, CDR1 is SGHVS, CDR2 FQNEAQ. V was clipped by 3 bases and J by 0 bases; unmatched bases: 4. CDR3 DNA: TGTGCCAGCAGCTTTGACAGGGTATTGAACACTGAAGCTTTCTTT. Translation gives CASSFDRVLNTEAFF.

The chain employs TRBV10-3 and TRBJ2-1; a weak D match, TRBD2 (6 bases). This CDR3 contains 17 residues. The V end lost 2 bases, the J end lost 0 bases, and 14 bases lay between the germline ends. Germline lookup yields CDR1 ENHRY and CDR2 SYGVKD. CDR3 in DNA: TGTGCCATCAGTGAGGCGGATGCGGGGCCCTCCTACAATGAGCAGTTCTTC. This encodes CAISEADAGPSYNEQFF.

V usage is TRBV6-5 and J usage is TRBJ1-1; unclear D gene. CDR1 is MNHEY and CDR2 is SVGAGI in the germline V gene. The V end was cut by 7 bases, the J end by 1 base, with 13 bases between. The length of the CDR3 is 14 residues. In DNA form, the CDR3 reads TGTGCCAGCATGAGGTTGAGGGAGAACACTGAAGCTTTCTTT. It encodes CASMRLRENTEAFF.